This TCR beta chain comes out of a study of monozygotic twins with inflammatory bowel disease. TCRdb reprocessed the 5' RACE reads; each CDR3 protein has one entry and no DNA is given. Here the sample table reports about 450,000 distinct CDR3 sequences. The template was total RNA from whole blood, with no T cell sorting. Specimen: blood. The clonotype originates from a human donor with ulcerative colitis or Crohn's disease, or a healthy co-twin of an affected twin (not recorded which).

The chain's CDR3 is CSAIRAGGRGDTQYF. The V call is TRBV20-1, the J call TRBJ2-3; TCRdb calls TRBD2, which cannot be checked without DNA. This CDR3 contains 15 residues. Looked up from germline, CDR1 is DFQATT and CDR2 is SNEGSKA (reference sequence).